The 11 T cell receptor beta chains reported below all come from one sample, sequenced in a study of spatial heterogeneity in lung cancer. Indicated time point: sample taken at primary tumor resection. No cell sorting; template was whole RNA from tumor, lung tissue or PBMC. TCRdb itself ran the 5' RACE reads through MiXCR, one entry per CDR3 protein. The sample carries about 90,000 distinct CDR3 sequences, approximately 8.5% recorded once. The source was PBMCs, collected at surgery. The receptors here all came from a male donor with early-stage non-small cell lung cancer.

The chain employs TRBV29-1 and TRBJ2-1, with D perhaps matching TRBD2 (6 bases). Trimming removed 6 bases from V and 8 bases from J, with 17 bases in between. Germline values: CDR1 SQVTM, CDR2 ANQGSEA. The CDR3 runs 13 residues. The DNA for the CDR3 is TGCAGCGTGTCCGGAGGAGGGTTGGATGAGCAGTTCTTC. Amino acids: CSVSGGGLDEQFF.

With regard to this clonotype: A much larger clonotype is one base distant, so this may be a read error. The V gene is TRBV5-1, the J gene TRBJ2-5; 7 bases agree with TRBD1. This CDR3 contains 18 residues. Germline assignment: CDR1 SGHRS and CDR2 YFSETQ. The CDR3 DNA is TGCGCCAGCAGCTTGGAGGATAGGGGGCGCGGATTCCAAGAGACCCAGTGCTTC. Its translation: CASSLEDRGRGFQETQCF.

The V gene is TRBV5-6, the J gene TRBJ2-6; 7 positions agree with TRBD1. The CDR3 has 15 amino acids. J lost 4 bases, V lost 3 bases, and 4 bases had no gene match. The germline V gene encodes CDR1 SGHDT and CDR2 YYEEEE. CDR3 sequence (DNA): TGTGCCAGCAGCTGGGACAGCTTAGGGGCCAACGTCCTGACTTTC. It codes for CASSWDSLGANVLTF.

CDR3 amino acids: CASSTRASGSRHEQFF. CDR3 coding DNA: TGCGCCAGCAGCACGCGGGCTAGCGGGAGTAGGCATGAGCAGTTCTTC. The rearrangement links TRBV5-1 to TRBJ2-1; 10 bases are shared with TRBD2. From germline, CDR1 is SGHRS and CDR2 YFSETQ. The trim removed 4 bases at V and 8 bases at J, leaving 12 bases unmatched. The CDR3 totals 16 residues.

For the CDR3, the DNA is TGTGCCAGCAGCTTATTTGGACAGGGTGGTGCAGATACGCAGTATTTT. Encoded protein: CASSLFGQGGADTQYF. The chain is built from TRBV7-2 and TRBJ2-3, with TRBD1 identical over 8 bases. This CDR3 is built from 16 residues. After removal of 2 bases from V and 4 bases from J, the junction contained 8 bases not matched to a gene. Per germline, CDR1 SGHTA and CDR2 FQGNSA.

This clonotype was counted many times. The chain combines TRBV28 with TRBJ1-6; D not certain. V lost 5 bases to trimming and J lost 4 bases, with 9 bases between them. Germline values: CDR1 MDHEN, CDR2 SYDVKM. The CDR3 has 14 residues. CDR3 in amino acids: CASSRRSYNSPLHF. In DNA, the CDR3 is TGTGCCAGCAGTCGCAGGTCATATAATTCACCCCTCCACTTT.

This clonotype was detected only once. This may arise from a read error, as a much more abundant clone is one base away. The CDR3 reads CVSSYESSGTGELFF. Here the CDR3 DNA reads TGTGTCAGCAGTTACGAGTCTAGCGGCACCGGGGAGCTGTTTTTT. V and J are TRBV6-5 and TRBJ2-2; 7 positions match TRBD2. The CDR3 runs to 15 residues. In germline, CDR1 is MNHEY, CDR2 SVGAGI.

The V call is TRBV29-1, the J call TRBJ2-1; 9 nucleotides line up with TRBD1. CDR3 size: 14 residues. Per the germline V gene, CDR1 is SQVTM and CDR2 is ANQGSEA. Unmatched junction bases numbered 5, after V lost 3 bases and J lost 5 bases. The CDR3 loop reads CSVDRTGVHNEQFF. The CDR3 nucleotides are TGCAGCGTTGATCGGACAGGGGTACACAATGAGCAGTTCTTC.

This clonotype was observed a few times. The chain has TRBV20-1 and TRBJ2-7, with D uncertain. The V gene's germline CDR1 is DFQATT and CDR2 SNEGSKA (reference sequence). This CDR3 is built from 12 residues. The V gene lost 0 bases and the J gene lost 4 bases, with 7 bases spanning the gap. The CDR3 nucleotides read TGCAGTGCTAGAGAGCAGACTTACGAGCAGTACTTC. As protein: CSAREQTYEQYF.

This clonotype was observed once. J is TRBJ1-6 and V is TRBV3-1, with D perhaps matching TRBD1 (5 bases). From germline, CDR1 is LGHDT and CDR2 YNNKEL (reference sequence). V was trimmed by 5 bases and J by 8 bases, leaving 16 bases between them. The CDR3 spans 15 residues. The CDR3 here is CASSYGTSGDSPLHF. DNA for the CDR3: TGTGCCAGCAGCTACGGGACCTCGGGCGATTCACCCCTCCACTTT.

The V call is TRBV20-1, the J call TRBJ2-3; 8 bases line up with TRBD1. CDR3 length: 14 amino acids. The germline gives CDR1 DFQATT, CDR2 SNEGSKA (reference sequence). J gave up 4 bases and V 3 bases, and 6 bases lay outside the gene matches. The CDR3 DNA reads as TGCAGTGCTAGGGGTCCAGGGGGCGCAGATACGCAGTATTTT. Residues: CSARGPGGADTQYF.